One and the same sample provided the 28 T cell receptor beta chains below, sequenced in a study of early T cells in non-severe SARS-CoV-2 infection. Via MiXCR, TCRdb re-called the 5' RACE reads, giving one row per CDR3 protein. This sample has under 90,000 distinct CDR3 sequences, with approximately 15% found just once. Sample: whole blood. These receptors were taken from an adult who was a healthcare worker with PCR-confirmed SARS-CoV-2 infection or an uninfected control (not recorded which).

Ten or more counts support this clonotype. This chain uses TRBV28 with TRBJ1-1; D not resolved. V dropped 2 bases and J dropped 4 bases, with 8 bases sitting between them. From germline, CDR1 is MDHEN and CDR2 SYDVKM. This CDR3 has 13 amino acids. The CDR3 nucleotides are TGTGCCAGCAGTTTACCGGGGTTCACTGAAGCTTTCTTT. It translates to CASSLPGFTEAFF.

The rearrangement uses TRBV28 and TRBJ2-3; TRBD2 might be the D (6 bases). Per the germline V gene, CDR1 is MDHEN and CDR2 is SYDVKM. CDR3 length: 16 residues. V lost 3 bases and J lost 1, with 14 bases in between. CDR3 in amino acids: CASSFFQGGGTDTQYF. CDR3 nucleotide sequence: TGTGCCAGCAGTTTCTTCCAGGGAGGCGGCACAGATACGCAGTATTTT.

This clonotype appeared many times. This chain's CDR3 is CSSNRGGAGEQFF. The CDR3 DNA reads as TGCAGCTCAAACCGCGGGGGGGCCGGTGAGCAGTTCTTC. The rearrangement uses TRBV29-1 and TRBJ2-1; TRBD2 agrees at 9 bases. The germline gives CDR1 SQVTM, CDR2 ANQGSEA. V lost 8 bases, J lost 9 bases, and 11 bases stayed unmatched. There are 13 residues in the CDR3.

This chain connects TRBV7-8 to TRBJ1-5, with D unresolved. Per the germline V gene, CDR1 is SGHVS and CDR2 is FQNEAQ. V gave up 6 bases and J gave up 6 bases, with 15 bases separating them. CDR3 length equals 14 residues. The CDR3 nucleotides read TGTGCCAGCAGACCCGGGTCAACGGGTCAGCCCCAGCATTTT. Residues: CASRPGSTGQPQHF. Using reference TRBV7-8 and TRBJ1-5 for the parts outside the CDR3, the full variable domain is GAGVSQSPRYKVAKRGQDVALRCDPISGHVSLFWYQQALGQGPEFLTYFQNEAQLDKSGLPSDRFFAERPEGSVSTLKIQRTQQEDSAVYLCASRPGSTGQPQHFGDGTRLSIL.

This clonotype was recorded a few times. CDR3 amino acids: CATSRLAGGQDPAQYF. As DNA, the CDR3 is TGTGCCACCAGCAGACTAGCGGGGGGACAGGACCCGGCCCAGTACTTC. The V call is TRBV15, the J call TRBJ2-5; 11 bases are a match to TRBD2. After removal of 2 bases from V and 9 bases from J, the junction contained 11 bases not matched to a gene. Per germline, CDR1 LNHNV and CDR2 YYDKDF (reference sequence). The CDR3 contains 16 residues.

This chain connects TRBV11-2 to TRBJ2-2; D possibly corresponds to TRBD1 (6 bases). V was shortened by 5 bases and J by 0 bases, with 16 bases between the two germline ends. Per the germline V gene, CDR1 is SGHAT and CDR2 is FQNNGV. The CDR3 loop spans 17 amino acids. CDR3 nucleotides: TGTGCCAGCAGCCCTGGGACATGGGAGACGAACACCGGGGAGCTGTTTTTT. It specifies CASSPGTWETNTGELFF.

This clonotype was detected only a few times. The V and J genes are TRBV28 and TRBJ1-5, with D perhaps matching TRBD1 (6 bases). The CDR3 consists of 14 residues. The germline V and J ends were trimmed by 0 bases and 5 bases, with 8 bases remaining between them. In germline, CDR1 is MDHEN, CDR2 SYDVKM. The chain's CDR3 is CASSLWAGDQPQHF. CDR3 in DNA: TGTGCCAGCAGTTTATGGGCAGGGGATCAGCCCCAGCATTTT.

The sample holds many counts of this clonotype. The chain is built from TRBV6-1 and TRBJ1-1; a possible D gene is TRBD1 (6 bases). CDR1 and CDR2 from the germline V gene are MNHNS and SASEGT. Trimming took 2 bases from V and 8 from J, leaving 18 bases between them. This CDR3 spans 15 amino acids. The CDR3 DNA follows: TGTGCCAGCAGTGAAATTGGGACAATTCAAGGGGAAGCTTTCTTT. Protein: CASSEIGTIQGEAFF.

This clonotype was counted only a few times. The chain links TRBV6-2 or TRBV6-3 to TRBJ2-7; D ambiguous. CDR3 length: 16 amino acids. Trimming pared 0 bases from V and 2 bases from J, leaving 14 bases between. Germline assignment: CDR1 MNHEY and CDR2 SVGEGT. In nucleotides, the CDR3 is TGTGCCAGCAGTTACTCGCTCACTAAAAGGACCTACGAGCAGTACTTC. This translates into CASSYSLTKRTYEQYF.

This clonotype was counted between two and nine times. Compared with germline, one end of the junction differs, possibly owing to a read error. The rearrangement links TRBV28 to TRBJ2-7; 8 bases are shared with TRBD1. The length of the CDR3 is 13 residues. Per the germline V gene, CDR1 is MDHEN and CDR2 is SYDVKM. The chain's CDR3 is CASSYWVWRGQDF. The CDR3 coding sequence is TGTGCCAGCAGTTATTGGGTGTGGAGGGGACAGGACTTC.

The chain uses TRBV29-1 and TRBJ2-3; D might be TRBD1 (5 bases). The CDR3 has 13 amino acids. The ends were cut back, 3 bases at V and 3 bases at J, with 10 bases in the middle. CDR1 is SQVTM, CDR2 ANQGSEA, per germline. CDR3 region: CSVEPGITDTQYF. The DNA of the CDR3 is TGCAGCGTTGAGCCAGGGATAACAGATACGCAGTATTTT.

This clonotype was observed at least ten times. V usage is TRBV18 and J usage is TRBJ1-5; D is perhaps TRBD1 (5 bases). The CDR3 has 15 residues. Trimming shortened V by 8 bases and J by 2 bases, and 16 bases separated the two germline ends. Germline-derived CDR1 and CDR2 are KGHSH and LQKENI. DNA for the CDR3: TGTGCCAGCACTAGCGGGGGGTCGGGCAATCAGCCCCAGCATTTT. This translates into CASTSGGSGNQPQHF. Using reference TRBV18 and TRBJ1-5 for the parts outside the CDR3, the full variable domain is NAGVMQNPRHLVRRRGQEARLRCSPMKGHSHVYWYRQLPEEGLKFMVYLQKENIIDESGMPKERFSAEFPKEGPSILRIQQVVRGDSAAYFCASTSGGSGNQPQHFGDGTRLSIL.

The V gene is TRBV2, the J gene TRBJ1-5; 7 bases line up with TRBD1. In germline, CDR1 is SNHLY, CDR2 FYNNEI. The length of the CDR3 is 15 residues. The V gene end was trimmed by 7 bases and the J gene end by 1 base; junction bases not matched to a gene: 7. The CDR3, as DNA: TGTGCCAGCAAGGTGGGACAGTGGAGCAATCAGCCCCAGCATTTT. Amino acids: CASKVGQWSNQPQHF.

There are a few counts of this clonotype. The rearrangement joins TRBV7-2 to TRBJ2-3; 9 nucleotides align to TRBD2. The CDR3 is 14 residues long. Unmatched junction bases numbered 7, after V lost 6 bases and J lost 6 bases. Looked up from germline, CDR1 is SGHTA and CDR2 is FQGNSA. CDR3: CASRPGLAFDTQYF. The DNA for the CDR3 is TGTGCCAGCAGACCGGGACTAGCCTTTGATACGCAGTATTTT.

This clonotype has a handful of counts. The gene calls are TRBV11-2 and TRBJ2-2, with D perhaps TRBD1 (6 bases). This CDR3 has 15 amino acids. Trimming cost V 8 bases and J 2 bases, with 15 bases left between them. Germline V lookup: CDR1 SGHAT, CDR2 FQNNGV. The CDR3 loop reads CASRAGTLNTGELFF. The CDR3 DNA is TGTGCCAGCCGGGCCGGGACACTAAACACCGGGGAGCTGTTTTTT. Together with reference TRBV11-2 and TRBJ2-2, the CDR3 gives the full variable domain: EAGVAQSPRYKIIEKRQSVAFWCNPISGHATLYWYQQILGQGPKLLIQFQNNGVVDDSQLPKDRFSAERLKGVDSTLKIQPAKLEDSAVYLCASRAGTLNTGELFFGEGSRLTVL.

The CDR3 here is CASSVRGGDTGELFF. CDR3 bases: TGTGCCAGCAGCGTAAGAGGGGGCGACACCGGGGAGCTGTTTTTT. The V call is TRBV9, the J call TRBJ2-2; 7 bases line up with TRBD1. Losses at the gene ends were 1 base for V and 3 bases for J; bases not matched to a gene: 3. The CDR3 is made up of 15 amino acids. CDR1 is SGDLS, CDR2 YYNGEE, per germline.

This clonotype occurred many times. The chain couples TRBV6-2 or TRBV6-3 to TRBJ1-1; no clear D gene. V was trimmed by 0 bases and J by 4 bases, leaving 9 bases between them. CDR3 length equals 14 residues. From germline, CDR1 is MNHEY and CDR2 SVGEGT. The DNA for the CDR3 is TGTGCCAGCAGTTACTCGGCATCGGGCACTGAAGCTTTCTTT. This codes for CASSYSASGTEAFF.

CDR3 bases: TGCGCCAGCAGCCGGGTGGGGAATGAGCAGTTCTTC. Its translation is CASSRVGNEQFF. This chain links TRBV5-1 with TRBJ2-1, with unresolved D. V was cut by 4 bases and J by 7 bases, with 9 bases left in between. The CDR3 sequence is 12 residues long. Germline lookup yields CDR1 SGHRS and CDR2 YFSETQ. The full variable domain, with the rest looked up from reference TRBV5-1 and TRBJ2-1, is KAGVTQTPRYLIKTRGQQVTLSCSPISGHRSVSWYQQTPGQGLQFLFEYFSETQRNKGNFPGRFSGRQFSNSRSEMNVSTLELGDSALYLCASSRVGNEQFFGPGTRLTVL.

At least ten counts were recorded for this clonotype. This chain connects TRBV27 to TRBJ1-6; D gene uncertain. Trimming left V 3 bases short and J 0 bases short, with 12 bases between. The CDR3 contains 17 residues. Germline lookup yields CDR1 MNHEY and CDR2 SMNVEV (reference sequence). CDR3 bases: TGTGCCAGCAGTTTGGACCTATTGAGCTCCTATAATTCACCCCTCCACTTT. Amino acids: CASSLDLLSSYNSPLHF.

This sequence joins TRBV12-3 or TRBV12-4 and TRBJ2-7; D is perhaps TRBD1 (6 bases). This CDR3 spans 14 amino acids. V was clipped by 6 bases and J by 0 bases, with 12 bases between them. In DNA form, the CDR3 reads TGTGCCAGCAGGCGGACAGCGAGCTCCTACGAGCAGTACTTC. The encoded protein is CASRRTASSYEQYF.

This clonotype came up many times. V and J are TRBV5-1 and TRBJ1-1; 8 positions match TRBD1. Trimming at V came to 4 bases and at J to 10 bases, leaving 6 bases not matched to a gene. The CDR3 has 12 residues. Germline lookup yields CDR1 SGHRS and CDR2 YFSETQ. The CDR3 coding sequence is TGCGCCAGCAGCCTGGGGACAGGCGTAGCTTTCTTT. The encoded protein is CASSLGTGVAFF.

This clonotype was counted many times. This sequence joins TRBV5-6 and TRBJ1-6; 7 nucleotides agree with TRBD1. The CDR3 consists of 15 residues. Germline V CDR1 and CDR2: SGHDT, YYEEEE. Trimming cost V 1 base and J 10 bases; bases outside gene matches: 8. CDR3 protein: CASSLPGQSSSPLHF. CDR3 DNA: TGTGCCAGCAGCTTGCCGGGACAGAGCTCATCACCCCTCCACTTT.

This clonotype came up a few times. The chain uses TRBV6-2 or TRBV6-3 and TRBJ2-1; 9 nucleotides match TRBD2. CDR1 and CDR2 (germline): MNHEY, SVGEGT. J gave up 6 bases and V 6 bases, and 6 bases lay outside the gene matches. The CDR3 is 14 residues long. Here the CDR3 reads CASSSGTSFNEQFF. CDR3 bases: TGTGCCAGCAGCTCAGGGACTAGCTTCAATGAGCAGTTCTTC.

This clonotype was observed many times. The J gene is TRBJ1-1, the V gene TRBV7-9; 7 bases agree with TRBD1. V shed 5 bases, J shed 7 bases, and the junction held 4 bases outside the gene matches. Per the germline V gene, CDR1 is SEHNR and CDR2 is FQNEAQ (reference sequence). The CDR3 extends over 12 amino acids. CDR3 amino acids: CASSPSGGEAFF. In DNA, the CDR3 is TGTGCCAGCAGCCCATCAGGGGGTGAAGCTTTCTTT.

The sample holds many counts of this clonotype. This chain connects TRBV5-5 to TRBJ2-5; D ambiguous. The ends were cut back, 4 bases at V and 1 base at J, with 11 bases in the middle. From germline, CDR1 is SGHKS and CDR2 YYEKEE (reference sequence). There are 14 residues in the CDR3. The CDR3 spells CASSLGRIQETQYF. CDR3 DNA: TGTGCCAGCAGCCTAGGCCGGATCCAAGAGACCCAGTACTTC.

This clonotype was seen a few times. V usage is TRBV19 and J usage is TRBJ1-4, with D hard to call. CDR3 length equals 12 residues. Deletions cut 6 bases from V and 7 bases from J, with 9 bases between. Germline CDR1 is LNHDA and CDR2 is SQIVND (reference sequence). CDR3 amino acids: CASRRGGEKLFF. CDR3 DNA sequence: TGTGCCAGTAGACGGGGAGGTGAAAAACTGTTTTTT. Full variable domain (remainder filled in from reference TRBV19 and TRBJ1-4): DGGITQSPKYLFRKEGQNVTLSCEQNLNHDAMYWYRQDPGQGLRLIYYSQIVNDFQKGDIAEGYSVSREKKESFPLTVTSAQKNPTAFYLCASRRGGEKLFFGSGTQLSVL.

This chain joins TRBV29-1 and TRBJ2-3; D may be TRBD1 or TRBD2 (5 bases each). V lost 3 bases and J 6 bases, leaving 22 bases between the germline ends. CDR1 is SQVTM and CDR2 is ANQGSEA in the germline V gene. This CDR3 has 16 residues. This chain's CDR3 is CSVEVPIPTGRDTQYF. CDR3 in DNA: TGCAGCGTTGAGGTACCCATACCGACGGGGCGGGATACGCAGTATTTT.

This clonotype is medium-sized in the sample. This sequence joins TRBV10-3 and TRBJ2-3; 9 nucleotides line up with TRBD2. Germline V gene data show CDR1 as ENHRY and CDR2 as SYGVKD. Trimming cost V 11 bases and J 2 bases; bases outside gene matches: 11. The CDR3 is made up of 15 amino acids. CDR3 sequence (DNA): TGTGCCGCGGCCTCGCTAGCGGGGTTCACAGATACGCAGTATTTT. It is translated as CAAASLAGFTDTQYF.